This T cell receptor (beta chain) was observed in a study of shared clonotypes between healthy human individuals. Study-wide context: A donor's plate count was three for CD4 naive and three for CD4 memory; CD8 naive had two and CD8 memory one.

The donors, all of them Caucasian adults, lived in Nashville, Tennessee. Genomic DNA per cell subset filled all wells of several immunoSEQ plates. The repertoire was sequenced with immunoSEQ multiplex PCR; TCRdb's copy has only in-frame clones and lacks some. The table lists over 2 million clones, just under 95% of them singletons. The origin of this receptor is a man between 18 and 29 years old in good health. Some clones in this sample may be carry-over from other donors' samples. Sequenced sample: naive CD4+ T cells from PBMCs. Subset noted: CD45RA+ positively selected.

CDR3 coding DNA: TGCGCCAGCAGCGATACAGGGACGAACTATGGCTACACCTTC. Translated, it gives CASSDTGTNYGYTF. The rearrangement joins TRBV5-1 to TRBJ1-2, with D perhaps matching TRBD1 (6 bases). The CDR3 runs 14 residues. CDR1 is SGHRS and CDR2 is YFSETQ in the germline V gene. V lost 4 bases and J lost 2, with 12 bases in between.